This entry lists 8 T cell receptor beta chains sequenced from one sample in a study of cytomegalovirus exposure and HLA in healthy donors. In the PCR, 60 Vbeta and 13 Jbeta primers were used. Sequencing used immunoSEQ multiplex PCR; TCRdb keeps in-frame clones, though not all of them. The table shows some 150,000 clones, with 80% to 90% occurring only once. Sample: PBMCs. These receptors all stem from a woman aged 40 to 50 in good health and CMV-seropositive.

The V and J genes are TRBV10-2 and TRBJ2-7; possible D gene TRBD1, 6 bases. Germline assignment: CDR1 WSHSY and CDR2 SAAADI. The CDR3 extends over 12 amino acids. Trimming took off 9 bases at V and 7 bases at J, with 16 bases between the two ends. The CDR3 region is CASRDTFGEQYF. The DNA for the CDR3 is TGCGCCAGTCGGGACACTTTTGGGGAGCAGTACTTC.

The chain uses TRBV29-1 and TRBJ2-5; D ambiguous. The J call may be incorrect, as the DNA end agrees better with TRBJ2-7. Germline V gives CDR1 SQVTM, CDR2 ANQGSEA. There are 11 residues in the CDR3. CDR3 coding DNA: TGCAGCGTTACCGACTGGTACGAGCAGTACTTC. It specifies CSVTDWYEQYF.

The V gene is TRBV11-2, the J gene TRBJ2-7; 7 nucleotides match TRBD2. The CDR3 length is 14 residues. In germline, CDR1 is SGHAT, CDR2 FQNNGV. V lost 8 bases, J lost 6 bases, and 13 bases stayed unmatched. CDR3 nucleotides: TGTGCCAGCCGATCCGGGACTACTTCGGTCGAGCAGTACTTC. Translating it yields CASRSGTTSVEQYF. Full variable domain (rest looked up from reference TRBV11-2 and TRBJ2-7): EAGVAQSPRYKIIEKRQSVAFWCNPISGHATLYWYQQILGQGPKLLIQFQNNGVVDDSQLPKDRFSAERLKGVDSTLKIQPAKLEDSAVYLCASRSGTTSVEQYFGPGTRLTVT.

The gene calls are TRBV25-1 and TRBJ2-2, with TRBD1 matching 7 bases. The ends lost 4 bases at V and 2 bases at J; junction bases unmatched: 4. The CDR3 consists of 15 residues. Germline loops: CDR1 MGHDK, CDR2 SYGVNS. As DNA, the CDR3 is TGTGCCAGCAGTGGAGACAGGGTCAACACCGGGGAGCTGTTTTTT. Translated: CASSGDRVNTGELFF.

The rearrangement joins TRBV4-3 to TRBJ2-4; 7 positions match TRBD1. J was trimmed by 8 bases and V by 0 bases; bases with no gene match: 4. The CDR3 length is 14 residues. The germline V gene has CDR1 LGHNA and CDR2 YSLEER. CDR3 amino acids: CASSQETGLYIQYF. The CDR3 DNA reads as TGCGCCAGCAGCCAAGAGACAGGGCTGTACATTCAGTACTTC.

The chain couples TRBV5-5 to TRBJ2-7; 7 positions match TRBD1. The CDR3 spans 14 residues. The V and J ends lost 3 bases and 3 bases, in that order; junction bases with no gene match: 6. Germline values: CDR1 SGHKS, CDR2 YYEKEE (reference sequence). Here the CDR3 DNA reads TGTGCCAGCAGCTCCGGGACAGCTTTCTACGAGCAGTACTTC. It codes for CASSSGTAFYEQYF.

The V call is TRBV7-2, the J call TRBJ1-1, with TRBD1 as a possible D gene (5 bases). Germline CDR1 SGHTA, CDR2 FQGNSA. The CDR3 has 11 amino acids. The V and J ends lost 6 bases and 6 bases respectively, with 8 bases between them. The CDR3, as DNA: TGTGCCAGCAGGGGGGGATCTGAAGCTTTCTTT. Its translation is CASRGGSEAFF.

The chain links TRBV5-6 to TRBJ2-5, with D possibly TRBD1 on 7 matching bases. CDR1 SGHDT and CDR2 YYEEEE come from the germline V gene. The length of the CDR3 is 15 residues. The V gene lost 4 bases and the J gene lost 5 bases, with 18 bases spanning the gap. The CDR3 bases are TGTGCCAGCAGCCCAAAGTCCAGGGGGGTGGAGACCCAGTACTTC. As protein: CASSPKSRGVETQYF.